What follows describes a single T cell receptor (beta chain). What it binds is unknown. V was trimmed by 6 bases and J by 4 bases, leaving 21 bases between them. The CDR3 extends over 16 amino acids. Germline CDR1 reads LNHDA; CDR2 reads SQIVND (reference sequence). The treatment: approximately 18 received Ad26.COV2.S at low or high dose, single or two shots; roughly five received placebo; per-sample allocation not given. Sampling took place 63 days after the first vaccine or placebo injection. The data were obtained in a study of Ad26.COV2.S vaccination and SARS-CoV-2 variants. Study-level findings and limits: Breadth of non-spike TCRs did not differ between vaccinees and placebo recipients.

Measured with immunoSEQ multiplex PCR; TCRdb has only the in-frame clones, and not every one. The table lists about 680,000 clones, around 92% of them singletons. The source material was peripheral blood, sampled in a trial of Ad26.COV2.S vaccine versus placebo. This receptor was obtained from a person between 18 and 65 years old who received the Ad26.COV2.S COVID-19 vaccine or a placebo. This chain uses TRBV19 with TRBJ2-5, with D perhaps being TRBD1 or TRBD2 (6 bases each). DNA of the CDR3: TGTGCCAGTAGCCCCATTGGGGGGCGCCGGGGAGAGACCCAGTACTTC. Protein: CASSPIGGRRGETQYF.